One sample yielded the 28 T cell receptor beta chains listed below, sequenced in a study of shared clonotypes between healthy human individuals. Clones were sequenced by immunoSEQ multiplex PCR, and TCRdb holds only the in-frame ones, with some missing. The repertoire consists of about 980,000 clones, with more than 75% occurring once and the leading ten covering approximately 1.5%. The sample comprised memory CD4+ T cells sorted from blood. The sample's subset: CD45RA-negative fraction. The receptors stem from a man younger than 30 in good health.

This clone was found a few times. The chain carries TRBV18 and TRBJ2-1, with 8 bases lining up with TRBD1. Unmatched junction bases numbered 12, after V lost 4 bases and J lost 7 bases. CDR1 is KGHSH and CDR2 is LQKENI in the germline V gene. CDR3 length: 16 residues. The chain's CDR3 is CASSLPGQVRLNEQFF. DNA for the CDR3: TGTGCCAGCTCACTGCCGGGACAGGTCCGTCTAAATGAGCAGTTCTTC.

The V gene is TRBV27, the J gene TRBJ2-7, with a possible D match to TRBD1 (6 bases). The CDR3 sequence is 15 residues long. Germline CDR1 is MNHEY and CDR2 is SMNVEV (reference sequence). V lost 6 bases, J lost 7 bases, and 22 bases lay in between. The CDR3 coding sequence is TGTGCCAGCAGCCGGGTGGGCAGGGGACCCCTGGAGCAGTACTTC. It translates to CASSRVGRGPLEQYF.

CDR3 amino acids: CASSRAERNEQFF. The DNA of the CDR3 is TGTGCCAGCAGCAGGGCCGAGAGGAATGAGCAGTTCTTC. V is TRBV11-2 and J is TRBJ2-1; D uncertain. V shed 5 bases and J shed 7 bases, with 12 bases lying between them. Per germline, CDR1 SGHAT and CDR2 FQNNGV. The length of the CDR3 is 13 residues.

The rearrangement links TRBV5-1 to TRBJ1-2; D unclear. This CDR3 has 15 residues. Trimming pared 0 bases from V and 2 bases from J, leaving 11 bases between. The germline gives CDR1 SGHRS, CDR2 YFSETQ. CDR3 in amino acids: CASSLEASDNYGYTF. Here the CDR3 DNA reads TGCGCCAGCAGCTTGGAGGCCAGCGACAACTATGGCTACACCTTC.

This chain connects TRBV4-3 to TRBJ2-1; D unclear. The CDR3 length is 15 residues. The V gene lost 0 bases and the J gene lost 4 bases, with 10 bases spanning the gap. The germline CDR1 and CDR2 sequences are LGHNA and YSLEER. The CDR3 region is CASSQDGNSYNEQFF. As DNA, the CDR3 is TGCGCCAGCAGCCAAGATGGAAACAGTTACAATGAGCAGTTCTTC.

The rearrangement joins TRBV6-1 to TRBJ1-6, with D perhaps TRBD1 (6 bases). Germline V gene sequence: CDR1 MNHNS, CDR2 SASEGT. This CDR3 contains 14 residues. Between the trimmed V and J ends, which lost 11 bases and 10 bases, there was a span of 21 bases. The CDR3 loop is CASSVRGDNSPLHF. CDR3 in DNA: TGTGCCTCGAGTGTTAGGGGGGACAACTCACCCCTCCACTTT.

The V call is TRBV5-1, the J call TRBJ2-7; D unclear. This CDR3 has 14 amino acids. The V gene's germline CDR1 is SGHRS and CDR2 YFSETQ. V was cut by 0 bases and J by 1 base, with 8 bases left in between. This chain's CDR3 is CASSLVTASYEQYF. CDR3 DNA: TGCGCCAGCAGCTTGGTCACAGCGTCCTACGAGCAGTACTTC.

V and J are TRBV7-6 and TRBJ2-1; 10 nucleotides match TRBD2. Per the germline V gene, CDR1 is SGHVS and CDR2 is FNYEAQ. The trim removed 8 bases at V and 2 bases at J, leaving 12 bases unmatched. The CDR3 covers 17 residues. The CDR3 loop is CASCPAGGGAPYNEQFF. The CDR3 nucleotides read TGTGCCAGCTGTCCAGCGGGAGGGGGGGCCCCCTACAATGAGCAGTTCTTC.

CDR3 DNA sequence: TGCGCCAGCAGCAACGACAGGGGGCAGCGACAGCCCCAGCATTTT. As protein: CASSNDRGQRQPQHF. The chain couples TRBV4-1 to TRBJ1-5; 10 bases agree with TRBD1. This CDR3 has 15 residues. Germline V CDR1 and CDR2: MGHRA, YSYEKL. The trim removed 5 bases at V and 7 bases at J, leaving 8 bases unmatched.

Written as DNA, the CDR3 is TGCAGTGCTTCCAGGGATCAGCCCCAGCATTTT. Protein: CSASRDQPQHF. V usage is TRBV20-1 and J usage is TRBJ1-5; possible D gene TRBD1, 5 bases. The CDR3 totals 11 residues. The germline V and J ends were trimmed by 5 bases and 5 bases, with 7 bases remaining between them. The germline gives CDR1 DFQATT, CDR2 SNEGSKA (reference sequence).

The chain carries TRBV5-1 and TRBJ2-5; 7 bases align to TRBD1. Matching the DNA end better, TRBJ2-7 makes the J call doubtful. Germline values: CDR1 SGHRS, CDR2 YFSETQ. The CDR3 has 15 amino acids. This CDR3 reads CASSSGDSSSYEQYF. The CDR3 coding sequence is TGCGCCAGCAGCTCAGGGGACAGCTCCTCCTACGAGCAGTACTTC.

The V gene is TRBV7-2, the J gene TRBJ2-5, with D tentatively TRBD2 (5 bases). CDR1 is SGHTA and CDR2 is FQGNSA in the germline V gene. This CDR3 has 13 residues. The V gene lost 3 bases and the J gene lost 3 bases, with 8 bases spanning the gap. The CDR3 loop reads CASSFWGEETQYF. CDR3 DNA sequence: TGTGCCAGCAGCTTTTGGGGAGAAGAGACCCAGTACTTC. The full variable domain, its missing parts supplied by reference TRBV7-2 and TRBJ2-5, is GAGVSQSPSNKVTEKGKDVELRCDPISGHTALYWYRQSLGQGLEFLIYFQGNSAPDKSGLPSDRFSAERTGGSVSTLTIQRTQQEDSAVYLCASSFWGEETQYFGPGTRLLVL.

V is TRBV5-1 and J is TRBJ2-3; 13 bases are shared with TRBD2. The J segment lost 1 base and the V segment lost 2 bases, leaving 1 base of the junction unmatched. CDR3 length equals 16 residues. Germline CDR1 is SGHRS and CDR2 is YFSETQ. DNA of the CDR3: TGCGCCAGCAGCTTTGGACTAGCGGGGGGCACAGATACGCAGTATTTT. Amino acid sequence: CASSFGLAGGTDTQYF. The full variable domain, rest sourced from reference TRBV5-1 and TRBJ2-3, is KAGVTQTPRYLIKTRGQQVTLSCSPISGHRSVSWYQQTPGQGLQFLFEYFSETQRNKGNFPGRFSGRQFSNSRSEMNVSTLELGDSALYLCASSFGLAGGTDTQYFGPGTRLTVL.

Worth noting for this clone: Possible read error: a much larger clone is one base away. The chain carries TRBV7-2 and TRBJ2-5; D is unclear. The V end lost 2 bases, the J end lost 1 base, and 5 bases lay between the germline ends. The CDR3 has 13 residues. Per germline, CDR1 SGHTA and CDR2 FQGNSA. CDR3 nucleotides: TGTGCCAGCAGCTTATTCATCCAAGAGACCCAGTACTTC. It encodes CASSLFIQETQYF.

This clone has just one count. This rearrangement joins TRBV11-2 to TRBJ2-4; perhaps TRBD2 as D (6 bases). The germline CDR1 and CDR2 sequences are SGHAT and FQNNGV. This CDR3 region has 12 residues. Deletions cut 3 bases from V and 6 bases from J, with 6 bases between. Here the CDR3 reads CASSLGGNIQYF. The DNA for the CDR3 is TGTGCCAGCAGCTTGGGAGGAAACATTCAGTACTTC. The full variable domain, completed using reference TRBV11-2 and TRBJ2-4, is EAGVAQSPRYKIIEKRQSVAFWCNPISGHATLYWYQQILGQGPKLLIQFQNNGVVDDSQLPKDRFSAERLKGVDSTLKIQPAKLEDSAVYLCASSLGGNIQYFGAGTRLSVL.

This clone was observed a single time. The V and J genes are TRBV30 and TRBJ2-7; D not resolved. V lost 3 bases to trimming and J lost 4 bases, with 13 bases between them. CDR1 is GTSNPN and CDR2 is SVGIG in the germline V gene (reference sequence). The length of the CDR3 is 13 residues. CDR3: CAWSVNSGYEQYF. The CDR3 DNA is TGTGCCTGGAGCGTCAATAGTGGTTACGAGCAGTACTTC. The whole variable domain, remainder taken from reference TRBV30 and TRBJ2-7, is SQTIHQWPATLVQPVGSPLSLECTVEGTSNPNLYWYRQAAGRGLQLLFYSVGIGQISSEVPQNLSASRPQDRQFILSSKKLLLSDSGFYLCAWSVNSGYEQYFGPGTRLTVT.

CDR3 protein: CASSLKGDPQETQYF. The CDR3 region has the DNA TGCGCCAGCAGCTTGAAGGGGGACCCCCAAGAGACCCAGTACTTC. The chain couples TRBV5-1 to TRBJ2-5, with D perhaps TRBD1 (6 bases). There are 15 residues in the CDR3. Between the trimmed V and J ends, which lost 1 base and 1 base, there was a span of 11 bases. Germline V CDR1 and CDR2: SGHRS, YFSETQ.

The chain combines TRBV2 with TRBJ2-3; 8 bases match TRBD2. The CDR3 loop spans 14 amino acids. Per the germline V gene, CDR1 is SNHLY and CDR2 is FYNNEI. V gave up 6 bases and J gave up 5 bases; unmatched junction bases: 7. The DNA for the CDR3 is TGTGCCAGCAGAAAACGGGAGGGCCGAGATACGCAGTATTTT. Translated, it gives CASRKREGRDTQYF.

This clone occurred once. The J gene is TRBJ2-6, the V gene TRBV5-4; D is possibly TRBD1 or TRBD2 (5 bases each). Germline CDR1 and CDR2: SGHNT and YYREEE (reference sequence). The V end lost 4 bases, the J end lost 1 base, and 12 bases lay between the germline ends. CDR3 length equals 16 residues. The CDR3 DNA follows: TGTGCCAGCAGCGCAGGGACGGGGTCTGGGGCCAACGTCCTGACTTTC. It is translated as CASSAGTGSGANVLTF.

The genes are TRBV2 and TRBJ1-1; D is possibly TRBD1 (6 bases). Germline V gene sequence: CDR1 SNHLY, CDR2 FYNNEI. Trimming pared 6 bases from V and 3 bases from J, leaving 11 bases between. The CDR3 is made up of 13 amino acids. The CDR3 DNA sequence: TGTGCCAGCAGGCCCACAGGGTACACTGAAGCTTTCTTT. Translating it yields CASRPTGYTEAFF. The full variable domain, completed using reference TRBV2 and TRBJ1-1, is EPEVTQTPSHQVTQMGQEVILRCVPISNHLYFYWYRQILGQKVEFLVSFYNNEISEKSEIFDDQFSVERPDGSNFTLKIRSTKLEDSAMYFCASRPTGYTEAFFGQGTRLTVV.

This rearrangement joins TRBV19 to TRBJ1-5; weak D call: TRBD1 (5 bases). From germline, CDR1 is LNHDA and CDR2 SQIVND (reference sequence). The V and J ends lost 3 bases and 4 bases respectively, with 10 bases between them. The CDR3 is 14 residues long. For the CDR3, the DNA is TGTGCCAGTAGTATCTACCAGGGAAATCAGCCCCAGCATTTT. It encodes CASSIYQGNQPQHF.

The chain links TRBV7-2 to TRBJ2-3; D remains unclear. V gave up 0 bases and J gave up 1 base, with 5 bases separating them. Germline V gives CDR1 SGHTA, CDR2 FQGNSA. This CDR3 has 14 amino acids. The DNA for the CDR3 is TGTGCCAGCAGCTTAGCATGGGGCACAGATACGCAGTATTTT. This gives the protein CASSLAWGTDTQYF.

This clone was observed a handful of times. In the same sample, other DNA sequences code for this CDR3. This chain links TRBV6-1 with TRBJ1-2; D unresolved. CDR3 size: 11 residues. V was cut by 6 bases and J by 2 bases, with 4 bases left in between. Germline V gene data show CDR1 as MNHNS and CDR2 as SASEGT. The CDR3 DNA is TGTGCCAGCAGCTTGAACTATGGCTACACCTTC. It codes for CASSLNYGYTF.

The chain joins TRBV19 to TRBJ1-4, with a possible D match to TRBD1 (6 bases). The CDR3 extends over 13 amino acids. Trimming shortened V by 9 bases and J by 3 bases, and 11 bases separated the two germline ends. The V gene's germline CDR1 is LNHDA and CDR2 SQIVND (reference sequence). DNA for the CDR3: TGTGCCAGCGACAACAGGGCTAATGAAAAACTGTTTTTT. Translated, it gives CASDNRANEKLFF.

With respect to this clone: Within the sample, other DNA sequences also encode this same CDR3. The V call is TRBV6-6, the J call TRBJ1-3, with D unresolved. This CDR3 is built from 14 residues. The V and J ends lost 2 bases and 0 bases respectively, with 5 bases between them. Germline loops: CDR1 MNHNY, CDR2 SVGAGI (reference sequence). The DNA of the CDR3 is TGTGCCAGCAGTTACGGCGCCTCTGGAAACACCATATATTTT. Translating it yields CASSYGASGNTIYF.

The chain links TRBV7-9 to TRBJ2-7; the D is unclear. V lost 5 bases to trimming and J lost 3 bases, with 11 bases between them. This CDR3 is 13 amino acids long. Germline-derived CDR1 and CDR2 are SEHNR and FQNEAQ (reference sequence). For the CDR3, the DNA is TGTGCCAGCAGCGCGCCGACGCGCTACGAGCAGTACTTC. It yields the protein CASSAPTRYEQYF.

This clone occurred once. The J gene is TRBJ1-4, the V gene TRBV4-2; D unresolved. Trimming took 0 bases from V and 8 from J, leaving 13 bases between them. Germline-derived CDR1 and CDR2 are LGHNA and YNFKEQ. This CDR3 is built from 15 residues. The chain's CDR3 is CASSQEGSFREKLFF. In DNA, the CDR3 is TGTGCCAGCAGCCAAGAGGGCAGCTTTCGGGAAAAACTGTTTTTT.

CDR3 region: CASRKDRVGNQPQHF. In nucleotides, the CDR3 is TGTGCCAGCAGAAAAGACAGGGTGGGCAATCAGCCCCAGCATTTT. The chain uses TRBV6-5 and TRBJ1-5, with 7 bases lining up with TRBD1. The CDR3 loop spans 15 amino acids. V dropped 6 bases and J dropped 2; count of bases not matched to a gene: 7. The V gene's germline CDR1 is MNHEY and CDR2 SVGAGI.